Listed below are T cell receptor beta chains from one sample, sequenced in a study of CD4 T cells in relation to SARS-CoV-2 and coronaviruses. Clones were read by immunoSEQ multiplex PCR, and TCRdb kept only the in-frame ones, dropping some. Altogether 50,000 to 70,000 clones are present, around 90% being singletons, with the ten largest covering about 0.36%. The sequencing input was naive CD4+ T cells from PBMCs. The receptors originated from an adult with COVID-19. The CDR3 runs from the conserved cysteine through the conserved F or W. The D gene is left open where the match is weak. Clone size is shown for a subset of rows, as once, few, many or a class of expanded clone.

abundance	d_gene	j_gene	v_gene	CDR3nt	CDR3aa
.	.	TRBJ2-5	TRBV6-2/TRBV6-3	TGTGCCAGCAGTTACGGAGAGACCCAGTACTTC	CASSYGETQYF
.	.	TRBJ1-3	TRBV5-1	TGCGCCAGCAGCTTGGATTCAGGGGGAAACACCATATATTTT	CASSLDSGGNTIYF
.	.	TRBJ2-7	TRBV3-1/TRBV3-2	TGTGCCAGCAGCCATCGAGACTACAGCGAGCAGTACTTC	CASSHRDYSEQYF
.	.	TRBJ1-2	TRBV28	TGTGCCAGCAGTCCCACGGGGGGATTCGGTGGCTACACCTTC	CASSPTGGFGGYTF
.	TRBD2	TRBJ2-1	TRBV7-2	TGTGCCAGCAGCTTAGGTATTAGCGGGAGAAGTGGCAATGAGCAGTTCTTC	CASSLGISGRSGNEQFF
.	TRBD2	TRBJ2-1	TRBV18	TGTGCCAGCTCACTTACTAGCGGGAGTATACATGAGCAGTTCTTC	CASSLTSGSIHEQFF
once	TRBD1	TRBJ2-7	TRBV18	TGTGCCAGCTCACCCCGGACAGGTCCCTACGAGCAGTACTTC	CASSPRTGPYEQYF
few	TRBD1	TRBJ1-3	TRBV6-6	TGTGCCAGCAGTCAGGACAGGGGACACTCTGGAAACACCATATATTTT	CASSQDRGHSGNTIYF
.	.	TRBJ2-1	TRBV4-2	TGTGCCAGCAGCCAGCTACAGAACTACAATGAGCAGTTCTTC	CASSQLQNYNEQFF
.	.	TRBJ1-1	TRBV30	TGTGCCTGGAGTGTCGCAAGGGCAGCTTTCTTT	CAWSVARAAFF
.	TRBD1	TRBJ2-7	TRBV6-5	TGTGCCACGCAGAGACAGGGGTCCTCCTACGAGCAGTACTTC	CATQRQGSSYEQYF
.	TRBD2	TRBJ2-7	TRBV9	TGTGCCAGCAGCGCGGGCCCTAGCGGGGGAAGCTCCTACGAGCAGTACTTC	CASSAGPSGGSSYEQYF
.	TRBD2	TRBJ2-1	TRBV7-9	TGTGCCAGCAGCTTAACTAGCGGGGGTTACAATGAGCAGTTCTTC	CASSLTSGGYNEQFF
.	.	TRBJ2-3	TRBV7-2	TGTGCCAGCAGCTTAACAGGGAGTACAGATACGCAGTATTTT	CASSLTGSTDTQYF
.	TRBD2	TRBJ2-1	TRBV30	TGTGCCTGGAGTGGACTAGCGGGAGATTCTGAGCAGTTCTTC	CAWSGLAGDSEQFF
.	.	TRBJ2-1	TRBV4-3	TGCGCCAGCAGCCAAGATAATGTTCATGAGCAGTTCTTC	CASSQDNVHEQFF
.	.	TRBJ1-6	TRBV18	TGTGCCAGCTCACAAGGACGGAATAATTCACCCCTCCACTTT	CASSQGRNNSPLHF
.	TRBD2	TRBJ2-7	TRBV5-6	TGTGCCAGCAGCTTGTTCGCGGGAGGGCCTCCTTACTTC	CASSLFAGGPPYF
.	.	TRBJ1-3	TRBV7-8	TGTGCCAGCAGCTTAGCGCGATGGCAGTTCCTCTCTGGAAACACCATATATTTT	CASSLARWQFLSGNTIYF
once	TRBD2	TRBJ2-7	TRBV11-2	TGTGCCAGCAGCCGACTAGCGGGACGGGGAGGGGAGCAGTACTTC	CASSRLAGRGGEQYF
.	.	TRBJ1-1	TRBV4-3	TGCGCCAGCAGCCAAGATCTAGGAATCACTGAAGCTTTCTTT	CASSQDLGITEAFF
once	.	TRBJ2-5	TRBV20-1	TGCAGTGCTAGTCTGCAGACCCAGTACTTC	CSASLQTQYF